The present entry profiles one T cell receptor beta chain with its context. The data were obtained in a study of blood T cell repertoires in COVID-19. Profiling relied on immunoSEQ multiplex PCR, and the TCRdb table lists in-frame clones only, not all of them. The repertoire holds over 70,000 clones, with 76% as singletons. V shed 4 bases and J shed 0 bases, with 20 bases lying between them. Germline-derived CDR1 and CDR2 are SGHRS and YFSETQ. CDR3 length equals 18 residues. The TCR sequence derives from a man in his 70s with active or convalescent COVID-19. This chain joins TRBV5-1 and TRBJ2-1; tentatively, D is TRBD2 (6 bases). The sample was peripheral blood. The CDR3 nucleotides read TGCGCCAGCAGCCCCACGCCCCCGCAGGGAGGCTCCTACAATGAGCAGTTCTTC. Translated, it gives CASSPTPPQGGSYNEQFF. Filled out from reference TRBV5-1 and TRBJ2-1, the complete variable domain reads KAGVTQTPRYLIKTRGQQVTLSCSPISGHRSVSWYQQTPGQGLQFLFEYFSETQRNKGNFPGRFSGRQFSNSRSEMNVSTLELGDSALYLCASSPTPPQGGSYNEQFFGPGTRLTVL.